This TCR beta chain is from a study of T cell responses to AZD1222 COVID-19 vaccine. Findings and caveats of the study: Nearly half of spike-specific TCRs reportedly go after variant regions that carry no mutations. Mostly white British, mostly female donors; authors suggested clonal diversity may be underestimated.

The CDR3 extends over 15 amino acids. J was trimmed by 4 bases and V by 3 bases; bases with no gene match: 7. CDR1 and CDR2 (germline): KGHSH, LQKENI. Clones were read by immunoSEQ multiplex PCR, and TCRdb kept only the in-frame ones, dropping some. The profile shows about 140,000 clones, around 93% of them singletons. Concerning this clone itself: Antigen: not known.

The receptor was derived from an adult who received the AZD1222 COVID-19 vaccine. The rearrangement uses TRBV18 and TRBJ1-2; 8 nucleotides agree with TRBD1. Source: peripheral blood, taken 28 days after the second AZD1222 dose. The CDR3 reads CASSPTQGAGYGYTF. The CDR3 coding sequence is TGTGCCAGCTCACCGACCCAGGGGGCTGGCTATGGCTACACCTTC.